Shown below are 18 T cell receptor beta chains from a single sample sequenced in a study of T cells in Graves' hyperthyroidism and ophthalmopathy. Template material for amplifying TCR beta CDR3 regions consisted of RNA transcripts. Primed by the HTBI set, a first-round RT-PCR was run on the TCR CDR3. Using its own MiXCR run on the multiplex PCR reads, TCRdb lists one record per CDR3 protein. The sample lists fewer than 800,000 distinct CDR3 sequences, roughly 17% occurring once. The specimen was blood. The receptors were gathered from a man between 18 and 29 years old with Graves' hyperthyroidism.

This clonotype has ten or more counts. The chain combines TRBV6-1 with TRBJ2-5; D remains ambiguous. CDR1 and CDR2 (germline): MNHNS, SASEGT. The length of the CDR3 is 14 residues. The V end was cut by 5 bases, the J end by 2 bases, with 12 bases between. The CDR3 DNA reads as TGTGCCAGCAGTCAAGGTGGAATACAAGAGACCCAGTACTTC. The encoded protein is CASSQGGIQETQYF.

The V gene is TRBV20-1, the J gene TRBJ1-3, with D possibly matching TRBD1 (5 bases). V was trimmed by 6 bases and J by 2 bases, leaving 17 bases between them. CDR3 length: 15 amino acids. Germline lookup yields CDR1 DFQATT and CDR2 SNEGSKA (reference sequence). The CDR3 coding sequence is TGCAGTGCCTCCCAAGGGCGGGGCCCTGGAAACACCATATATTTT. Its translation: CSASQGRGPGNTIYF.

Many counts were recorded for this clonotype. The chain combines TRBV9 with TRBJ2-1; 13 nucleotides align to TRBD2. CDR1 and CDR2 (germline): SGDLS, YYNGEE. This CDR3 has 18 amino acids. J gave up 7 bases and V 5 bases, and 15 bases lay outside the gene matches. CDR3 amino acids: CASSLTSSTSGRGNEQFF. In nucleotides, the CDR3 is TGTGCCAGCAGTCTAACCTCTTCAACTAGCGGGAGGGGGAATGAGCAGTTCTTC.

This clonotype was detected ten times or more. This chain links TRBV7-9 with TRBJ2-7; 9 nucleotides line up with TRBD1. CDR1 is SEHNR and CDR2 is FQNEAQ in the germline V gene (reference sequence). V was pared by 5 bases and J by 5 bases, with 7 bases of the junction left unmatched. The CDR3 loop spans 14 amino acids. The CDR3: CASSAGTGSHEQYF. CDR3 in DNA: TGTGCCAGCAGCGCCGGGACAGGGTCCCACGAGCAGTACTTC.

The gene calls are TRBV24-1 and TRBJ1-2; no reliable D call. This CDR3 is 13 amino acids long. V dropped 4 bases and J dropped 7 bases, with 12 bases sitting between them. In germline, CDR1 is KGHDR, CDR2 SFDVKD. CDR3 bases: TGTGCCACCAGTGACGCGACGGAGCGTGGCTACACCTTC. As protein: CATSDATERGYTF.

This clonotype was picked up a small number of times. The chain links TRBV20-1 to TRBJ1-1; D may be TRBD1 (5 bases). The germline gives CDR1 DFQATT, CDR2 SNEGSKA (reference sequence). The V end lost 7 bases, the J end lost 0 bases, and 21 bases lay between the germline ends. This CDR3 is 16 amino acids long. The CDR3 spells CSVADPFQGLNTEAFF. In DNA form, the CDR3 reads TGCAGTGTCGCCGACCCCTTTCAGGGATTGAACACTGAAGCTTTCTTT.

The table lists this clonotype with many counts. The chain employs TRBV12-3 or TRBV12-4 and TRBJ2-7, with TRBD2 matching over 11 bases. V lost 5 bases to trimming and J lost 1 base; unmatched junction nucleotides: 7. The CDR3 has 16 residues. CDR3 residues: CASSARGTSGSYEQYF. The CDR3 DNA follows: TGTGCCAGCAGTGCTCGAGGGACTAGCGGTTCCTACGAGCAGTACTTC.

This clonotype was recorded many times. The CDR3 region has the DNA TGTGCCACCCAAACTAGCGGCAATGAGCAGTTCTTC. Its protein product is CATQTSGNEQFF. The chain is built from TRBV12-3 or TRBV12-4 and TRBJ2-1, with TRBD2 identical over 8 bases. The CDR3 runs 12 residues. Unmatched junction bases numbered 5, after V lost 10 bases and J lost 6 bases.

This chain joins TRBV28 and TRBJ1-2, with 8 bases identical to TRBD1. The CDR3 consists of 15 residues. Unmatched junction bases numbered 11, after V lost 6 bases and J lost 5 bases. Per germline, CDR1 MDHEN and CDR2 SYDVKM. The CDR3: CASSGDRGIQYGYTF. The CDR3 nucleotides read TGTGCCAGCAGCGGTGACAGGGGAATACAGTATGGCTACACCTTC.

This clonotype has only a few counts. The rearrangement uses TRBV24-1 and TRBJ2-3, with TRBD2 identical over 9 bases. V gave up 2 bases and J gave up 2 bases; unmatched junction bases: 4. Germline V lookup: CDR1 KGHDR, CDR2 SFDVKD. There are 16 residues in the CDR3. As DNA, the CDR3 is TGTGCCACCAGTGATTCCATAGCGGGGGTCACAGATACGCAGTATTTT. It codes for CATSDSIAGVTDTQYF.

This clonotype was counted a few times. This chain uses TRBV7-2 with TRBJ2-7; possibly TRBD1 for D (6 bases). The CDR3 length is 15 residues. Germline V lookup: CDR1 SGHTA, CDR2 FQGNSA. Trimming removed 2 bases at V and 5 bases at J, with 16 bases between. This chain's CDR3 is CASSLTGTLVDEQYF. The CDR3, as DNA: TGTGCCAGCAGCTTAACAGGGACCCTCGTCGACGAGCAGTACTTC.

The chain is built from TRBV5-6 and TRBJ2-5, with D perhaps TRBD1 or TRBD2 (5 bases each). The V end was cut by 7 bases, the J end by 1 base, with 14 bases between. Germline V CDR1 and CDR2: SGHDT, YYEEEE. The CDR3 length is 14 residues. The CDR3 protein is CASFRDGLQETQYF. The CDR3 nucleotides are TGTGCCAGCTTCCGGGACGGACTCCAAGAGACCCAGTACTTC.

Concerning this clonotype: This clone may be a read error of a much larger clone one base away. The chain is built from TRBV7-8 and TRBJ2-5; D is ambiguous. Germline CDR1 SGHVS, CDR2 FQNEAQ. The CDR3 is 14 amino acids. This CDR3 reads CASSLSLGKEAQYF. In nucleotides, the CDR3 is TGTGCCAGCAGCTTATCGCTCGGTAAAGAGGCCCAGTACTTC.

The chain recombines TRBV12-3 or TRBV12-4 with TRBJ2-7, with 12 bases identical to TRBD2. V shed 6 bases and J 5 bases; nucleotides not matched to a gene: 11. The CDR3 length is 16 residues. CDR3 nucleotide sequence: TGTGCCAGCAGCTCCCTGACTAGCGGGAGTGCTGACGAGCAGTACTTC. Protein product: CASSSLTSGSADEQYF.

The table lists this clonotype with many counts. The chain is built from TRBV12-3 or TRBV12-4 and TRBJ2-5, with 7 bases matching TRBD1. This CDR3 region has 15 residues. The V and J ends lost 6 bases and 1 base, in that order; junction bases with no gene match: 8. The CDR3 loop reads CASRDRDRSQETQYF. In DNA, the CDR3 is TGTGCCAGCAGGGACCGGGACAGAAGCCAAGAGACCCAGTACTTC.

The rearrangement joins TRBV10-2 to TRBJ2-1; 7 bases map to TRBD2. Germline assignment: CDR1 WSHSY and CDR2 SAAADI. V was pared by 2 bases and J by 6 bases, with 13 bases of the junction left unmatched. This CDR3 spans 17 amino acids. The CDR3 region has the DNA TGCGCCAGCAGTGAGCCGCGACTAGCACCCAAGGGCAATGAGCAGTTCTTC. Protein product: CASSEPRLAPKGNEQFF.

The chain carries TRBV7-9 and TRBJ1-1; the D gene is possibly TRBD1 (5 bases). The germline gives CDR1 SEHNR, CDR2 FQNEAQ (reference sequence). The CDR3 runs to 13 residues. Trimming removed 6 bases at V and 4 bases at J, with 12 bases between. CDR3 region: CASSLKGPTEAFF. DNA for the CDR3: TGTGCCAGCAGTCTGAAGGGGCCCACTGAAGCTTTCTTT.

This clonotype was recorded at least ten times. The chain is built from TRBV7-9 and TRBJ2-7; 9 bases are shared with TRBD2. Per the germline V gene, CDR1 is SEHNR and CDR2 is FQNEAQ (reference sequence). Trimming cost V 0 bases and J 4 bases; bases outside gene matches: 7. The CDR3 consists of 16 residues. The DNA for the CDR3 is TGTGCCAGCAGCTTAGCGGCTAGCGGGATACCTTACGAGCAGTACTTC. This gives the protein CASSLAASGIPYEQYF.